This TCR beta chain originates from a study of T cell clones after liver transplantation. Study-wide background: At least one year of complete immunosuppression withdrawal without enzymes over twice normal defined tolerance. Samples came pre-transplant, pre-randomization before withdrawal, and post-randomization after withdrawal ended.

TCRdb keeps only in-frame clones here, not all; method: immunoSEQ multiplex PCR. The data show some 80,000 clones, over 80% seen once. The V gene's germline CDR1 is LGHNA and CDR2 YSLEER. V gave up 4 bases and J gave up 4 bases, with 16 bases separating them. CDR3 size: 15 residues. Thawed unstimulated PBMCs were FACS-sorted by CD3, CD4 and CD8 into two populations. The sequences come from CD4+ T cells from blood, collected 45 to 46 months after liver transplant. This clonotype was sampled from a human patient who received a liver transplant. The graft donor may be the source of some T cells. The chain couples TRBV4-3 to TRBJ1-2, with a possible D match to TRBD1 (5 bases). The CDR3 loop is CASSPRGVEPYGYTF. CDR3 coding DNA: TGCGCCAGCAGCCCTCGGGGGGTCGAACCCTATGGCTACACCTTC.